The clone carrying this TCR beta chain was seen a single time. Antigen: not known. Assay used: immunoSEQ multiplex PCR; TCRdb lists only in-frame clones, some missing. The sample shows about 2.2 million clones, about 92% of them seen only once. The sample comes from a study of shared clonotypes between healthy human individuals. Study results and caveats: Naive CD4 clonotype sharing across four donors was around 5%. Non-shared clonotypes showed lower generation probabilities than clonotypes common to all four donors. Larger estimated richness was generally seen in naive subsets than in memory subsets.

The naive CD8 fraction comprised CD45RO-negative cells positively selected for CCR7 and excluded terminally differentiated effector memory CD45RA+ cells. The CDR3 covers 13 residues. V was shortened by 1 base and J by 8 bases, with 12 bases between the two germline ends. Germline V gene lookup returns CDR1 MNHNS and CDR2 SASEGT. The sequenced material came from naive CD8+ T cells from PBMCs. This chain links TRBV6-1 with TRBJ2-7, with D uncertain. The origin of this receptor is a man in his late teens or twenties in good health. Some clones in this sample may be carry-over from other donors' samples. The chain's CDR3 is CASSEVWTHQQYF. The CDR3 DNA sequence: TGTGCCAGCAGTGAAGTTTGGACCCACCAGCAGTACTTC.